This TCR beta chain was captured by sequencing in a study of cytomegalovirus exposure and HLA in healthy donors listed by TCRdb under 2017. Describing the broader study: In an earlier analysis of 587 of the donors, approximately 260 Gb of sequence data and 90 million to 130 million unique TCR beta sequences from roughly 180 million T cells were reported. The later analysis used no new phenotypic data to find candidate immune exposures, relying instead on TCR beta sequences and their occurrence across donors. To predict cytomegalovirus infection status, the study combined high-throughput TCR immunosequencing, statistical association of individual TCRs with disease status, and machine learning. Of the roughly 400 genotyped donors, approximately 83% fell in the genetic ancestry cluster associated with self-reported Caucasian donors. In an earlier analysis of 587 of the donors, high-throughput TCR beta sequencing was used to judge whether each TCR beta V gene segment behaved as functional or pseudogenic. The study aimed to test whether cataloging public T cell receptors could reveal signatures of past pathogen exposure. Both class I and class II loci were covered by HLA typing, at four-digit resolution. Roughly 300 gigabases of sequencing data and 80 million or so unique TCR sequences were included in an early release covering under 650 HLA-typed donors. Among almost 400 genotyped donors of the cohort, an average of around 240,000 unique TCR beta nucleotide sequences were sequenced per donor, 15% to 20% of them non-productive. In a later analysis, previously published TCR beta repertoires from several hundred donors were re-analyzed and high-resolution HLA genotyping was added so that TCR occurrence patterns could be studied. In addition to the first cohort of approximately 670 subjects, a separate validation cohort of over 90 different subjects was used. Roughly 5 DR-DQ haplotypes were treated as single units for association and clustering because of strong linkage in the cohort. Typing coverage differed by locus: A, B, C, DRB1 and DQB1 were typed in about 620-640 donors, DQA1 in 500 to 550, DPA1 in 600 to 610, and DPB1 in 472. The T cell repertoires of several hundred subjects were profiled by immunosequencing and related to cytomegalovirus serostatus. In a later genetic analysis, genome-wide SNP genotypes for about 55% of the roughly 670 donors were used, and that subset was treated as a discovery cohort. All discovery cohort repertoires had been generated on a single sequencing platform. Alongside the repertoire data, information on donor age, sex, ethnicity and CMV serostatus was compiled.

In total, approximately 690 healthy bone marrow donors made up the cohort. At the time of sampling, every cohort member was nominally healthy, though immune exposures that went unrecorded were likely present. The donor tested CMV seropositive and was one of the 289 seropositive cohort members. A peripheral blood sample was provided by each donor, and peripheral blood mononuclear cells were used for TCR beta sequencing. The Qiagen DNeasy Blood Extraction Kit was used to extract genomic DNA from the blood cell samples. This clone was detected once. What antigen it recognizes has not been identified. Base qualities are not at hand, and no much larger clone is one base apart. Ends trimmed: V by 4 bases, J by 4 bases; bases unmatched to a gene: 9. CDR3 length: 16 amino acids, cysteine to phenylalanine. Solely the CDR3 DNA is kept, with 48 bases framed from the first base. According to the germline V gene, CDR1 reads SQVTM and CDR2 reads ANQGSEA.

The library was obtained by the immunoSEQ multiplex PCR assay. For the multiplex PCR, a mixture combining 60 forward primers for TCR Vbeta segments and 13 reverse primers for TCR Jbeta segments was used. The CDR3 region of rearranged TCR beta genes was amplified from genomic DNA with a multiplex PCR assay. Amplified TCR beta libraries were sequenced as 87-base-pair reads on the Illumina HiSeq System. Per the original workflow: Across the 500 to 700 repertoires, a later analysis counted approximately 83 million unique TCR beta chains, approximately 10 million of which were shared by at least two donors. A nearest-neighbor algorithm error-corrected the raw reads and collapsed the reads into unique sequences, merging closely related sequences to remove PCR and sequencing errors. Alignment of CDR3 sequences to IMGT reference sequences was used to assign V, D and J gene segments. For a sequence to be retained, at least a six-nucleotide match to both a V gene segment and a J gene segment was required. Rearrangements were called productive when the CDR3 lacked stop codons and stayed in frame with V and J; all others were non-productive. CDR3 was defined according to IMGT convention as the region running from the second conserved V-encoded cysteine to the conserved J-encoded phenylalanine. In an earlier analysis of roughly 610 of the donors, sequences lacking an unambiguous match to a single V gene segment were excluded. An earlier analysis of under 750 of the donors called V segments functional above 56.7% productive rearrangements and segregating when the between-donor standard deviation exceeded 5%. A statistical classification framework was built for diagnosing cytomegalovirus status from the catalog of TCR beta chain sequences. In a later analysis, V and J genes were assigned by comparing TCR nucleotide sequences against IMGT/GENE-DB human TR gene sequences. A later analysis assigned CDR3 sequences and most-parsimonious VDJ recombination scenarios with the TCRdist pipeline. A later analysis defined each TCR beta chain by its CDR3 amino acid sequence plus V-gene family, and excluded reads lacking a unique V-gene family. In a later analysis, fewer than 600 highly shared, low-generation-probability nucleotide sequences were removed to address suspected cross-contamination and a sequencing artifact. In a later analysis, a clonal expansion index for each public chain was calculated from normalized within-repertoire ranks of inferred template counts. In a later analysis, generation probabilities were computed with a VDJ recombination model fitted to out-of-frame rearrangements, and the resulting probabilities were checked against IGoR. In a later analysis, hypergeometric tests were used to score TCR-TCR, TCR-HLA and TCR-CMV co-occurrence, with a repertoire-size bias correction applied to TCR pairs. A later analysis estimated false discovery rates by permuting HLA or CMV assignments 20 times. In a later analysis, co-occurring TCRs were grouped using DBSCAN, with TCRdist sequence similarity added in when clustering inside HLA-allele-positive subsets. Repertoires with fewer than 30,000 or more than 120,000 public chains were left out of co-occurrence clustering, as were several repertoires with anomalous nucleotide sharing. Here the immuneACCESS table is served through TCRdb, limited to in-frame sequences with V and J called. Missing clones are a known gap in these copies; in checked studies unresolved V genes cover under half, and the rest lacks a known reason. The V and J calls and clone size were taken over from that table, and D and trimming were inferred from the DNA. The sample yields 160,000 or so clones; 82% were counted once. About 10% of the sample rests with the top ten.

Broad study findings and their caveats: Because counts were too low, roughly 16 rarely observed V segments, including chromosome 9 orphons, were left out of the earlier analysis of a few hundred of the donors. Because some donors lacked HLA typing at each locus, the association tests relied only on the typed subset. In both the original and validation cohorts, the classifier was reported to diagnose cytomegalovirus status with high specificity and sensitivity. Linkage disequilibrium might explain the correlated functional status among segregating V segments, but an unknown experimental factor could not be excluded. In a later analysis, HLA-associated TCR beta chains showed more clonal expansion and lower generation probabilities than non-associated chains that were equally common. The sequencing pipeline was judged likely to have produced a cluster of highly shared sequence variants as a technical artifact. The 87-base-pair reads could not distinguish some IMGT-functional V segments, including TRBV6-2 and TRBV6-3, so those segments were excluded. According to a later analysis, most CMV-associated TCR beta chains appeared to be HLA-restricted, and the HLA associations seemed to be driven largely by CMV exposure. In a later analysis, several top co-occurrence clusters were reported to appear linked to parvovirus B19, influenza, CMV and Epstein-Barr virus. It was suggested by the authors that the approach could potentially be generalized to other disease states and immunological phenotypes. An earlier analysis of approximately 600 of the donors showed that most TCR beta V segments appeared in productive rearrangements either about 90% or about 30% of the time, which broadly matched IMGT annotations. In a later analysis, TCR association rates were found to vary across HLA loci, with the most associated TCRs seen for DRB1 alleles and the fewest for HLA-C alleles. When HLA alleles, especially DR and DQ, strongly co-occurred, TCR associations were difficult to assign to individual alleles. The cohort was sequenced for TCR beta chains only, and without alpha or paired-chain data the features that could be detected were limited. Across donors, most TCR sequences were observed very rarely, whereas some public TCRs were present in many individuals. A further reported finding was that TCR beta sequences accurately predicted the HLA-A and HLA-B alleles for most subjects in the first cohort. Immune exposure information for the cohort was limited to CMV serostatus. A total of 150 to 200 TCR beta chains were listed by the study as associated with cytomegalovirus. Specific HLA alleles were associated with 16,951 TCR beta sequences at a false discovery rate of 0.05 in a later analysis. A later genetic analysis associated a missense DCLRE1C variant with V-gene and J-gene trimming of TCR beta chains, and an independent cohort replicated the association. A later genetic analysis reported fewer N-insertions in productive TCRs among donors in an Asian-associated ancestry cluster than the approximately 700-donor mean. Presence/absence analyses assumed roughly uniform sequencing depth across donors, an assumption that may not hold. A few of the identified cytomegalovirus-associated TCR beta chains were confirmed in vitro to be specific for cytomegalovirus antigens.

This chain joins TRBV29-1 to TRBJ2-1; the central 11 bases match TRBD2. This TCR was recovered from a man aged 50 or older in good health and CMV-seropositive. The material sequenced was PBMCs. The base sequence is TGCAGCGTTGTTACCGCTAGCGGGAGGAATTACAATGAGCAGTTCTTC. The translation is CSVVTASGRNYNEQFF.